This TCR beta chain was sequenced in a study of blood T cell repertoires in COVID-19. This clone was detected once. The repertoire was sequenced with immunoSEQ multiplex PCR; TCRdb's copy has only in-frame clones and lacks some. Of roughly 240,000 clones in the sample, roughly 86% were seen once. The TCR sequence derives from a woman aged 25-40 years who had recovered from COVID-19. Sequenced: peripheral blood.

The CDR3 sequence: CASSPLGPLSTDTQYF. In DNA, the CDR3 is TGTGCCAGCAGTCCTCTGGGGCCGCTGAGCACAGATACGCAGTATTTT. This chain uses TRBV2 with TRBJ2-3; D is perhaps TRBD1 (5 bases). The CDR3 loop spans 16 amino acids. The germline CDR1 and CDR2 sequences are SNHLY and FYNNEI. The V and J ends lost 5 bases and 0 bases respectively, with 15 bases between them.